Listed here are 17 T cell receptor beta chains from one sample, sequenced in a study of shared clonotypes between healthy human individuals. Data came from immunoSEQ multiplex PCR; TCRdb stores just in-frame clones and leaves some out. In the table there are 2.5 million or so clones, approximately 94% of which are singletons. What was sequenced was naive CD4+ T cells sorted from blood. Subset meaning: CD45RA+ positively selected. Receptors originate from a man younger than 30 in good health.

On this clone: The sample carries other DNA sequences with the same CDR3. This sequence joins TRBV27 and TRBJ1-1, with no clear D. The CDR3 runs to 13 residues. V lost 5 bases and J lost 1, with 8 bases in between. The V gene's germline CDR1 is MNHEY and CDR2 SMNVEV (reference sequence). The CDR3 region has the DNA TGTGCCAGCAGTCTCCGGCAGAACACTGAAGCTTTCTTT. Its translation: CASSLRQNTEAFF.

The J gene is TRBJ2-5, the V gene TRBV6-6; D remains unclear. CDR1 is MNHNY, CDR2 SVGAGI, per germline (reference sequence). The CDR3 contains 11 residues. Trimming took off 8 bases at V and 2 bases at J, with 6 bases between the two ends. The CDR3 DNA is TGTGCCAGCGGAATACAAGAGACCCAGTACTTC. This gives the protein CASGIQETQYF.

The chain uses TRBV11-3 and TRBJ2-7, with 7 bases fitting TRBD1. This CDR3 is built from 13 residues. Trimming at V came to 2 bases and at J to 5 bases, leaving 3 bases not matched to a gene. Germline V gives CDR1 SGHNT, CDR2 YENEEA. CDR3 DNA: TGTGCCAGCAGCTTAACAGGGGTCCACGAGCAGTACTTC. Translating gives CASSLTGVHEQYF.

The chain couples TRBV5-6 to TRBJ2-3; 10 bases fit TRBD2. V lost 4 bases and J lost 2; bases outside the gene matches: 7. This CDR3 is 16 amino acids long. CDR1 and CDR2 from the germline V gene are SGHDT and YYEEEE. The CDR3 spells CASSAKLAGTTDTQYF. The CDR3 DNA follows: TGTGCCAGCAGCGCGAAACTAGCGGGAACCACAGATACGCAGTATTTT.

The CDR3 nucleotides are TGCGCCAGCAGCCTAATCGGGACAGGGACCGGGGAGCTGTTTTTT. Translation gives CASSLIGTGTGELFF. This chain uses TRBV4-1 with TRBJ2-2; 9 bases align to TRBD1. The CDR3 extends over 15 amino acids. Germline CDR1 and CDR2: MGHRA and YSYEKL. J was trimmed by 5 bases and V by 4 bases; bases with no gene match: 5.

DNA for the CDR3: TGTGCCAGCAGCTGGCCCGCAGGGGGCCATGAGCAGTTCTTC. Translating gives CASSWPAGGHEQFF. V is TRBV5-5 and J is TRBJ2-1, with 8 bases matching TRBD1. Germline V gene lookup returns CDR1 SGHKS and CDR2 YYEKEE (reference sequence). The CDR3 length is 14 residues. V was clipped by 3 bases and J by 8 bases; unmatched bases: 7.

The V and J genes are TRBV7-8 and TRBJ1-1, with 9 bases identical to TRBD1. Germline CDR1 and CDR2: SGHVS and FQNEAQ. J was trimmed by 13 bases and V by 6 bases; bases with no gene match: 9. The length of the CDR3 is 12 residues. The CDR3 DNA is TGTGCCAGCAGTTGGGGACAGGGCGGACTTTTCTTT. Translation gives CASSWGQGGLFF.

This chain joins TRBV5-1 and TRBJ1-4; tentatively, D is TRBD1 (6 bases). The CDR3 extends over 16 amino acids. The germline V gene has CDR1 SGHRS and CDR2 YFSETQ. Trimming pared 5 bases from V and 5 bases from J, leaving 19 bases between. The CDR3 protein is CASSPGQSPPNEKLFF. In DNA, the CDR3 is TGCGCCAGCAGTCCCGGACAGTCACCACCAAATGAAAAACTGTTTTTT.

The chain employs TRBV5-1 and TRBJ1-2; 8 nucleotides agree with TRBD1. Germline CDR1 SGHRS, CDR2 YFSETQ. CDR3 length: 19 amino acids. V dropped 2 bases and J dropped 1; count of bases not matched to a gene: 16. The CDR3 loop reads CASSLGRRTGNRDNYGYTF. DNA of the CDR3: TGCGCCAGCAGCTTAGGTCGAAGGACAGGGAACCGCGATAACTATGGCTACACCTTC.

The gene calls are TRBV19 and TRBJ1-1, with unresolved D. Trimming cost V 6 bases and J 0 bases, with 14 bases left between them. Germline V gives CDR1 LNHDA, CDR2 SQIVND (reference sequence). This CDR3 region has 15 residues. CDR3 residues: CASRVGVRMNTEAFF. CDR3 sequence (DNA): TGTGCCAGTAGAGTTGGAGTCAGAATGAACACTGAAGCTTTCTTT.

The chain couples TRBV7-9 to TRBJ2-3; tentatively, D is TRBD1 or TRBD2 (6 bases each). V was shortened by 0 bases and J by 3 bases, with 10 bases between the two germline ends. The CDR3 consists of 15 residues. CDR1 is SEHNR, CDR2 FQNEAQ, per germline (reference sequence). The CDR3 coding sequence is TGTGCCAGCAGCTTAGCGTGGGGGGCGACAGATACGCAGTATTTT. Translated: CASSLAWGATDTQYF.

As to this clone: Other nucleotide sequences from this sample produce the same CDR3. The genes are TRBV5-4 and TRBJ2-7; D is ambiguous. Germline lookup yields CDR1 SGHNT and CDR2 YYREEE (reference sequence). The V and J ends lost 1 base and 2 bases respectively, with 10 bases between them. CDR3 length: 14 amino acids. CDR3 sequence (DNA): TGTGCCAGCAGCTTGCTCGGTTCGACCTACGAGCAGTACTTC. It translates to CASSLLGSTYEQYF.

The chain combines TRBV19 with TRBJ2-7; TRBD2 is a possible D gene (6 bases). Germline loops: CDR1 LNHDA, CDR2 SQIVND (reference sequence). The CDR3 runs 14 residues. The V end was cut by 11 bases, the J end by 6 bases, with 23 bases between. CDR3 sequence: CAAARGTYLSEQYF. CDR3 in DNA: TGTGCCGCCGCCCGGGGGACCTATTTGAGCGAGCAGTACTTC.

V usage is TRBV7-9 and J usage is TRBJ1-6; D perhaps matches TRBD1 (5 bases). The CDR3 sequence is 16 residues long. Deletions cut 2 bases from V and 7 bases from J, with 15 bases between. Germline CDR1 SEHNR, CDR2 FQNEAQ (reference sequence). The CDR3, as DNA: TGTGCCAGCAGCTTAACGGGGGATGGGTGGAATTCACCCCTCCACTTT. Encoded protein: CASSLTGDGWNSPLHF.

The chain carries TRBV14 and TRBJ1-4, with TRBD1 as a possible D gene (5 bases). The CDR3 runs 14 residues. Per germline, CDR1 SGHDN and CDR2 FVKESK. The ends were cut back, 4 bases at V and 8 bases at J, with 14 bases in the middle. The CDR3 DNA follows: TGTGCCAGCAGCCTCGGCGGGGGAGACGAAAAACTGTTTTTT. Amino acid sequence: CASSLGGGDEKLFF.

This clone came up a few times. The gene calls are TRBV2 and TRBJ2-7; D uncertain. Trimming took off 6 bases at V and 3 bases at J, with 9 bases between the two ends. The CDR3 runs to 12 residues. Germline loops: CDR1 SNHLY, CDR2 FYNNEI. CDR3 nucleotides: TGTGCCAGCAGGAAGGAGAGCTACGAGCAGTACTTC. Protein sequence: CASRKESYEQYF.

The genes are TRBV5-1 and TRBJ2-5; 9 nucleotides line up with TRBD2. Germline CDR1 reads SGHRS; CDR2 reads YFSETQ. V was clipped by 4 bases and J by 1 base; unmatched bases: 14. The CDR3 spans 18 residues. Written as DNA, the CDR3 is TGCGCCAGCAGCGGCTCCTCGGGTTTAGCGGGGGTCCAAGAGACCCAGTACTTC. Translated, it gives CASSGSSGLAGVQETQYF.